One sample yielded the 12 T cell receptor beta chains listed below, sequenced in a study of T cell responses to AZD1222 COVID-19 vaccine. Some clones are missing from TCRdb's copy, which holds only in-frame ones; the method was immunoSEQ multiplex PCR. This sample carries 98,000 or so clones, over 90% of them seen once, and the ten largest clones take less than 6.5%. The input for sequencing was peripheral blood, taken on day 0 of AZD1222 vaccination. Every receptor here comes from an adult in good health.

This chain connects TRBV15 to TRBJ1-2; TRBD1 matches 8 bases. After removal of 1 base from V and 4 bases from J, the junction contained 11 bases not matched to a gene. Germline V gene data show CDR1 as LNHNV and CDR2 as YYDKDF (reference sequence). This CDR3 is built from 17 residues. Here the CDR3 reads CATSRGLWTGLGYGYTF. In DNA form, the CDR3 reads TGTGCCACCAGCAGAGGCCTCTGGACAGGGTTGGGCTATGGCTACACCTTC.

V usage is TRBV2 and J usage is TRBJ1-2; unclear D gene. There are 12 residues in the CDR3. Trimming shortened V by 6 bases and J by 7 bases, and 12 bases separated the two germline ends. CDR1 and CDR2 (germline): SNHLY, FYNNEI. The CDR3 nucleotides read TGTGCCAGCAGACCGCAGCCCCCTGGCTACACCTTC. It yields the protein CASRPQPPGYTF. Based on the CDR3 plus reference TRBV2 and TRBJ1-2, the full variable domain is EPEVTQTPSHQVTQMGQEVILRCVPISNHLYFYWYRQILGQKVEFLVSFYNNEISEKSEIFDDQFSVERPDGSNFTLKIRSTKLEDSAMYFCASRPQPPGYTFGSGTRLTVV.

This chain connects TRBV19 to TRBJ2-1; D remains unclear. Trimming took 3 bases from V and 5 from J, leaving 8 bases between them. This CDR3 has 13 amino acids. Germline V gene sequence: CDR1 LNHDA, CDR2 SQIVND (reference sequence). In DNA, the CDR3 is TGTGCCAGTAGTATGTCCAAGAACAATGAGCAGTTCTTC. Translated, it gives CASSMSKNNEQFF.

This chain connects TRBV6-6 to TRBJ1-2; TRBD1 might be the D (5 bases). The V end lost 0 bases, the J end lost 6 bases, and 11 bases lay between the germline ends. CDR1 is MNHNY and CDR2 is SVGAGI in the germline V gene (reference sequence). The CDR3 has 14 amino acids. The CDR3 nucleotides read TGTGCCAGCAGTTACTCAGCAGGGTGGGATGGCTACACCTTC. Amino acid sequence: CASSYSAGWDGYTF.

In the case of this clone: This specimen includes other DNA sequences encoding the same CDR3. This chain connects TRBV5-1 to TRBJ2-7; weak D call: TRBD1 (6 bases). This CDR3 contains 14 residues. Trimming removed 2 bases at V and 0 bases at J, with 9 bases between. The germline V gene has CDR1 SGHRS and CDR2 YFSETQ. The CDR3 loop reads CASSLGGSSYEQYF. CDR3 coding DNA: TGCGCCAGCAGCTTAGGGGGATCCTCCTACGAGCAGTACTTC.

The chain links TRBV30 to TRBJ2-2; 9 nucleotides agree with TRBD1. The CDR3 totals 15 residues. With 4 bases clipped from V and 4 bases from J, the junction kept 7 bases outside the gene matches. CDR1 is GTSNPN and CDR2 is SVGIG in the germline V gene (reference sequence). The CDR3 nucleotides are TGTGCCTGGACCCCCCGGGACAGGGCCACCGGGGAGCTGTTTTTT. This encodes CAWTPRDRATGELFF.

The rearrangement joins TRBV13 to TRBJ2-3, with 7 bases identical to TRBD2. This CDR3 comprises 16 residues. V was pared by 5 bases and J by 0 bases, with 8 bases of the junction left unmatched. The germline V gene has CDR1 PRHDT and CDR2 FYEKMQ (reference sequence). In DNA form, the CDR3 reads TGTGCCAGCAGCCCAGCGGGATCCACTAGCACAGATACGCAGTATTTT. It is translated as CASSPAGSTSTDTQYF.

This chain uses TRBV5-8 with TRBJ1-4; tentatively, D is TRBD1 (6 bases). The CDR3 covers 15 residues. The V gene's germline CDR1 is SGHTS and CDR2 YDEGEE. V was cut by 4 bases and J by 3 bases, with 13 bases left in between. CDR3 loop: CASSPTGASNEKLFF. The CDR3, as DNA: TGTGCCAGCAGCCCAACGGGGGCTTCTAATGAAAAACTGTTTTTT.

V and J are TRBV28 and TRBJ2-1; the D call may be TRBD1 or TRBD2 (5 bases each). The CDR3 is 16 amino acids. Per germline, CDR1 MDHEN and CDR2 SYDVKM. Trimming took off 6 bases at V and 0 bases at J, with 15 bases between the two ends. Written as DNA, the CDR3 is TGTGCCAGCAGCCCGGGGCGGGCGACCTCCTACAATGAGCAGTTCTTC. Its protein is CASSPGRATSYNEQFF.

This chain connects TRBV18 to TRBJ2-7; D unresolved. Germline CDR1 KGHSH, CDR2 LQKENI. This CDR3 comprises 11 residues. Trimming pared 4 bases from V and 4 bases from J, leaving 5 bases between. The CDR3 protein is CASSLGYEQYF. The CDR3 bases are TGTGCCAGCTCACTGGGGTACGAGCAGTACTTC.

The gene calls are TRBV5-1 and TRBJ1-3; TRBD1 aligns across 7 bases. This CDR3 contains 17 residues. The J segment lost 6 bases and the V segment lost 0 bases, leaving 12 bases of the junction unmatched. Germline loops: CDR1 SGHRS, CDR2 YFSETQ. CDR3 loop: CASSLAPLPDRANTIYF. Written as DNA, the CDR3 is TGCGCCAGCAGCTTGGCCCCACTCCCCGACAGGGCAAACACCATATATTTT.

The CDR3 is CASTPDSNQPQHF. CDR3 DNA: TGTGCCAGCACCCCGGACAGCAATCAGCCCCAGCATTTT. The chain links TRBV12-3 or TRBV12-4 to TRBJ1-5; D gene uncertain. Trimming removed 7 bases from V and 1 base from J, with 8 bases in between. The CDR3 consists of 13 residues.